What follows are 17 T cell receptor beta chains derived from one specimen sequenced in a study of radiation and T cells in renal cell carcinoma. Measured with immunoSEQ multiplex PCR; TCRdb has only the in-frame clones, and not every one. The sample carries about 120,000 clones, around 80% recorded once. Regarding time point: blood 2 weeks post-SBRT. This sample's treatment: 15 Gy SBRT to primary tumor, nephrectomy 4 weeks later. Sequenced here: blood, sampled from a patient whose treatment included radiotherapy and nephrectomy. All receptors derive from a man aged 45-65 years with renal cell carcinoma.

The rearrangement uses TRBV5-1 and TRBJ1-5, with a tentative D call TRBD1 (5 bases). This CDR3 is 16 amino acids long. V lost 0 bases and J lost 2, with 12 bases in between. Germline values: CDR1 SGHRS, CDR2 YFSETQ. The CDR3 bases are TGCGCCAGCAGCTTGGGGCAGGGAGGAGGCAATCAGCCCCAGCATTTT. As protein: CASSLGQGGGNQPQHF.

The chain uses TRBV19 and TRBJ1-5, with 7 bases aligning to TRBD1. Trimming removed 4 bases from V and 3 bases from J; junction bases left unmatched: 9. The CDR3 covers 16 residues. The germline gives CDR1 LNHDA, CDR2 SQIVND (reference sequence). In DNA, the CDR3 is TGTGCCAGTAGTACCGAACTTACAGGGGCCAATCAGCCCCAGCATTTT. It translates to CASSTELTGANQPQHF.

The rearrangement joins TRBV30 to TRBJ2-7, with 7 bases fitting TRBD1. The CDR3 is made up of 15 amino acids. Germline loops: CDR1 GTSNPN, CDR2 SVGIG (reference sequence). J lost 3 bases, V lost 0 bases, and 8 bases had no gene match. The CDR3, as DNA: TGTGCCTGGAGTGTAGGGGGCAGGGTAGTCTACGAGCAGTACTTC. It codes for CAWSVGGRVVYEQYF.

The chain's CDR3 is CAWNDRFDQPQHF. The DNA for the CDR3 is TGTGCCTGGAACGACAGGTTTGACCAGCCCCAGCATTTT. V usage is TRBV30 and J usage is TRBJ1-5, with D possibly matching TRBD1 (6 bases). CDR3 length: 13 amino acids. The germline V gene has CDR1 GTSNPN and CDR2 SVGIG (reference sequence). Trimming pared 4 bases from V and 7 bases from J, leaving 14 bases between.

The chain couples TRBV11-2 to TRBJ1-2; D gene unclear. V was clipped by 11 bases and J by 3 bases, with 19 bases between them. Germline-derived CDR1 and CDR2 are SGHAT and FQNNGV. The CDR3 covers 14 residues. The CDR3 loop is CASSAGISDYGYTF. In DNA form, the CDR3 reads TGTGCCTCTAGCGCGGGGATTAGCGACTATGGCTACACCTTC.

This clone turned up a few times. This chain uses TRBV18 with TRBJ1-1; D is uncertain. The CDR3 sequence is 14 residues long. With 3 bases removed from V and 5 bases from J, the gap between germline ends came to 13 bases. The germline V gene encodes CDR1 KGHSH and CDR2 LQKENI. The CDR3 spells CASSPRVHDTEAFF. The CDR3 coding sequence is TGTGCCAGCTCACCGCGGGTTCACGATACTGAAGCTTTCTTT.

The chain combines TRBV5-1 with TRBJ2-7; D may be TRBD1 (6 bases). CDR3 length equals 14 residues. The V gene lost 4 bases and the J gene lost 2 bases, with 13 bases spanning the gap. The germline V gene has CDR1 SGHRS and CDR2 YFSETQ. In DNA, the CDR3 is TGCGCCAGCAGCGCTGACAGGCAGACCTACGAGCAGTACTTC. Its protein is CASSADRQTYEQYF.

This clone was detected once. J is TRBJ2-1 and V is TRBV7-8; 8 positions match TRBD1. V was clipped by 5 bases and J by 10 bases; unmatched bases: 10. The CDR3 covers 14 residues. Germline values: CDR1 SGHVS, CDR2 FQNEAQ. The CDR3, as DNA: TGTGCCAGCAGCACCAGACAGGGGCGATACGAGCAGTTCTTC. Translated, it gives CASSTRQGRYEQFF.

V usage is TRBV19 and J usage is TRBJ1-1; no clear D. This CDR3 is 14 amino acids long. V dropped 6 bases and J dropped 1 base, with 12 bases sitting between them. CDR1 and CDR2 from the germline V gene are LNHDA and SQIVND (reference sequence). The CDR3 sequence is CASRSRIGNTEAFF. The CDR3 DNA is TGTGCCAGTAGATCACGGATCGGGAACACTGAAGCTTTCTTT.

This clone has just a few counts. This chain connects TRBV10-1 to TRBJ1-1; D unresolved. The CDR3 is 13 amino acids. Trimming took off 6 bases at V and 1 base at J, with 9 bases between the two ends. CDR1 is WNHNN and CDR2 is SYGVQD in the germline V gene (reference sequence). The DNA for the CDR3 is TGCGCCAGCAGGGACGGGAAGAACACTGAAGCTTTCTTT. Residues: CASRDGKNTEAFF.

J is TRBJ1-5 and V is TRBV6-1; D is ambiguous. Trimming removed 6 bases from V and 2 bases from J, with 11 bases in between. This CDR3 is built from 14 residues. Germline V lookup: CDR1 MNHNS, CDR2 SASEGT. The chain's CDR3 is CASRPSEGNQPQHF. Here the CDR3 DNA reads TGTGCCAGCAGACCGTCGGAGGGCAATCAGCCCCAGCATTTT.

This clone was observed a single time. This chain connects TRBV20-1 to TRBJ1-2, with D hard to call. The CDR3 loop spans 11 amino acids. The V gene's germline CDR1 is DFQATT and CDR2 SNEGSKA (reference sequence). Between the trimmed V and J ends, which lost 0 bases and 6 bases, there was a span of 5 bases. CDR3 nucleotides: TGCAGTGCTAGAGACTCAAATGGCTACACCTTC. Protein sequence: CSARDSNGYTF.

This chain uses TRBV7-2 with TRBJ2-7; 12 nucleotides align to TRBD2. The CDR3 consists of 15 residues. The V segment lost 6 bases and the J segment 2 bases; nucleotides outside the gene matches: 5. CDR1 and CDR2 (germline): SGHTA, FQGNSA. The CDR3 DNA follows: TGTGCCAGCAGTCCGCGACTAGCGGGGGCCTACGAGCAGTACTTC. Residues: CASSPRLAGAYEQYF.

The chain uses TRBV19 and TRBJ2-3; D is undetermined. V was shortened by 5 bases and J by 2 bases, with 11 bases between the two germline ends. Per germline, CDR1 LNHDA and CDR2 SQIVND (reference sequence). The CDR3 is made up of 14 amino acids. The CDR3 DNA follows: TGTGCCAGTAGTCAACTGGGCTTCACAGATACGCAGTATTTT. This sequence encodes CASSQLGFTDTQYF.

In DNA, the CDR3 is TGTGCCAGCAGCTTACTAGCGGGAGTTTTCAATGAGCAGTTCTTC. Protein: CASSLLAGVFNEQFF. The rearrangement links TRBV7-3 to TRBJ2-1; 10 bases fit TRBD2. V was clipped by 2 bases and J by 6 bases; unmatched bases: 4. This CDR3 contains 15 residues. The V gene's germline CDR1 is SGHTA and CDR2 FQGTGA.

CDR3 residues: CASRQGLKGGYTF. The CDR3 region has the DNA TGTGCCAGCAGACAGGGGCTTAAGGGTGGCTACACCTTC. This chain uses TRBV19 with TRBJ1-2; 8 positions agree with TRBD1. V trimming: 9 bases; J trimming: 7 bases; junction bases outside the gene matches: 10. The CDR3 runs 13 residues. CDR1 is LNHDA, CDR2 SQIVND, per germline (reference sequence).

This clone has just one count. The chain joins TRBV5-1 to TRBJ1-4; D perhaps matches TRBD1 (6 bases). Deletions cut 0 bases from V and 5 bases from J, with 8 bases between. Germline V CDR1 and CDR2: SGHRS, YFSETQ. The CDR3 runs 14 residues. The CDR3 nucleotides are TGCGCCAGCAGCTTGGCCCAGGGGAATGAAAAACTGTTTTTT. It translates to CASSLAQGNEKLFF.